One T cell receptor beta chain is described in this entry. Only a few counts were recorded for this clonotype. Its antigen is unknown. No per-base quality is available; no much larger clone lies one base away. Libraries came from RT-PCR. The sample was run on an Illumina HiSeq 2500. TCRdb reprocessing: public reads trimmed at Q25 with fastp, clones called with MiXCR, in-frame beta chains kept. Entries are consolidated by CDR3 protein sequence, retaining the most common genes and DNA. The sample table lists about 650,000 distinct CDR3 sequences, roughly 14% of them with a count of one. 11% of the sample lies in the top ten. This record belongs to a study of response to subunit inactivated influenza vaccine listed by TCRdb under 2018. A note on the overall study: To follow how T cells responded to a trivalent subunit inactivated influenza vaccine, the researchers relied on deep quantitative profiling of the T cell receptor repertoire. General findings and caveats noted by the study authors: According to the authors, only a limited number of new T cells may be recruited by each seasonal influenza vaccination.

In the germline V gene (reference sequence), CDR1 corresponds to DFQATT and CDR2 to SNEGSKA. V sheds 4 bases and J sheds 0 bases, leaving 9 bases between their ends. The CDR3 spans 13 residues, from the cysteine through the phenylalanine. Of all the DNA, just the CDR3 is kept, 39 bases in frame from base 1. The receptor comes from a man in his fifties who received an inactivated influenza vaccine. Donor details come from another sample of the same person, matched by shared clones. The V and J genes are TRBV20-1 and TRBJ1-2, with an unclear D gene assignment. The sample consisted of PBMCs from blood, taken roughly 12 days after vaccination. The CDR3 protein sequence reads: CSAKRTPNYGYTF. The DNA sequence is TGCAGTGCTAAACGGACCCCTAACTATGGCTACACCTTC.